Each of the 8 T cell receptor beta chains below was sequenced from the same sample in a study of prognosis after radiotherapy for stage I lung cancer. Genomic DNA yielded TCR beta CDR3, amplified by two-round multiplex PCR. With primers specific to each TRBV and TRBJ gene, the first-round PCR was performed. TCRdb used MiXCR to reprocess the multiplex PCR reads, holding one entry per CDR3 protein. The data contain about 18,000 distinct CDR3 sequences, 29% of them seen just once; the ten biggest clones take up approximately 31%. This sample comprised PBMCs, obtained before or after stereotactic body radiation therapy (not recorded which). These TCRs come from a donor aged 50 or older with non-small cell lung cancer.

This clonotype is labeled medium-sized (0.01 to 0.1%). The genes are TRBV6-4 and TRBJ1-6; 10 bases map to TRBD1. The CDR3 extends over 14 amino acids. J was trimmed by 9 bases and V by 11 bases; bases with no gene match: 10. In germline, CDR1 is MRHNA, CDR2 SNTAGT. The CDR3 coding sequence is TGTGCCCACAAGGCGGGACAGGGGTCTTCACCCCTCCACTTT. As protein: CAHKAGQGSSPLHF.

This clonotype was seen repeatedly, ten times or more. The V and J genes are TRBV9 and TRBJ2-2; 7 bases match TRBD2. This CDR3 has 15 amino acids. After removal of 0 bases from V and 5 bases from J, the junction contained 4 bases not matched to a gene. The germline V gene has CDR1 SGDLS and CDR2 YYNGEE. The CDR3 spells CASSVEAGRTGELFF. For the CDR3, the DNA is TGTGCCAGCAGCGTAGAAGCGGGAAGAACCGGGGAGCTGTTTTTT.

This clonotype was seen at least ten times. The CDR3 DNA reads TGCAGTGCTCACTCGACAGGGTATGCAGATACGCAGTATTTT. It codes for CSAHSTGYADTQYF. The chain has TRBV20-1 and TRBJ2-3, with TRBD1 matching 7 bases. Trimming at V came to 5 bases and at J to 4 bases, leaving 9 bases not matched to a gene. The CDR3 runs to 14 residues. The germline V gene has CDR1 DFQATT and CDR2 SNEGSKA (reference sequence).

This clonotype was counted many times. V gene TRBV20-1 combines with J gene TRBJ1-2; D is undetermined. Trimming took off 3 bases at V and 7 bases at J, with 12 bases between the two ends. Per the germline V gene, CDR1 is DFQATT and CDR2 is SNEGSKA (reference sequence). The CDR3 length is 12 residues. CDR3 sequence: CSASGGVIGYTF. CDR3 nucleotide sequence: TGCAGTGCTAGCGGCGGGGTGATTGGCTACACCTTC.

This clonotype was detected many times. The V and J genes are TRBV27 and TRBJ1-1, with D maybe TRBD1 (5 bases). Germline V lookup: CDR1 MNHEY, CDR2 SMNVEV (reference sequence). The CDR3 loop spans 15 amino acids. The V end lost 4 bases, the J end lost 4 bases, and 16 bases lay between the germline ends. The CDR3 sequence is CASSSLGGVSTEAFF. DNA of the CDR3: TGTGCCAGCAGTTCCCTTGGGGGGGTGAGCACTGAAGCTTTCTTT.

This clonotype was detected only once. The chain carries TRBV12-3 or TRBV12-4 and TRBJ2-3; no clear D. CDR3 size: 16 residues. The V end lost 7 bases, the J end lost 1 base, and 18 bases lay between the germline ends. The CDR3 is CASIPLRAGGTDTQYF. The DNA of the CDR3 is TGTGCCAGCATACCTTTAAGAGCAGGCGGCACAGATACGCAGTATTTT.

This clonotype was detected many times. V usage is TRBV10-3 and J usage is TRBJ1-6, with 9 bases matching TRBD1. The V gene's germline CDR1 is ENHRY and CDR2 SYGVKD. The CDR3 is 15 amino acids. V lost 0 bases and J lost 8; bases outside the gene matches: 2. The CDR3 DNA reads TGTGCCATCAGTGAGTCGGGACAGGGACATTCACCCCTCCACTTT. Protein: CAISESGQGHSPLHF.

This clonotype was detected ten times or more. CDR3 loop: CASSLGIGAGREKLFF. As DNA, the CDR3 is TGTGCCAGCAGTTTAGGAATAGGCGCGGGCCGCGAAAAACTGTTTTTT. This rearrangement joins TRBV28 to TRBJ1-4, with unresolved D. The germline V gene has CDR1 MDHEN and CDR2 SYDVKM. V was trimmed by 2 bases and J by 8 bases, leaving 18 bases between them. The CDR3 has 16 residues.